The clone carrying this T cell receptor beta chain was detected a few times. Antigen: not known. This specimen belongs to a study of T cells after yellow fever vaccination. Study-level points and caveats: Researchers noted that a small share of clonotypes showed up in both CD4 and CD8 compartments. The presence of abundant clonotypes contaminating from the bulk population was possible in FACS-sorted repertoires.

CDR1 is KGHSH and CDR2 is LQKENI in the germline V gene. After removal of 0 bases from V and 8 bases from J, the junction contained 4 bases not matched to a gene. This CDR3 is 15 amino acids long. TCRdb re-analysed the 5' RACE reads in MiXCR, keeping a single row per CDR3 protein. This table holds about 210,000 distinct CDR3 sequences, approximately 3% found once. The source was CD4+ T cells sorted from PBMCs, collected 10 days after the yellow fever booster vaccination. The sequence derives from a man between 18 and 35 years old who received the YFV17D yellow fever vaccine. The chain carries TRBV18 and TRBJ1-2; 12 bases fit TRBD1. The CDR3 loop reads CASSPPGTGGYGYTF. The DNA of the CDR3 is TGTGCCAGCTCACCACCTGGGACAGGGGGCTACGGCTACACCTTC.